This TCR beta chain was sequenced for a study of cytomegalovirus exposure and HLA in healthy donors. Points from the study as a whole: A later analysis linked 15,000 to 20,000 TCR beta sequences to HLA alleles at 0.05 false discovery rate. Later work showed greater clonal expansion in HLA-associated TCR beta chains than in equally common others.

60 Vbeta and 13 Jbeta primers were used in PCR. As originally analysed: A later analysis tallied 80 million or so unique TCR beta chains, around 11 million of them shared. Clones were read by immunoSEQ multiplex PCR, and TCRdb kept only the in-frame ones, dropping some. V, J and clone size are taken as reported in that table, and D and trimming were inferred from the DNA itself. The table includes about 190,000 clones, 87% detected once. Concerning this clone itself: Its specificity is unknown.

Germline V CDR1 and CDR2: MNHEY, SMNVEV (reference sequence). The CDR3 is 13 residues long. The V and J ends lost 6 bases and 3 bases respectively, with 9 bases between them. This TCR derives from a boy aged 2 to 10 in good health and CMV-seronegative. The chain is built from TRBV27 and TRBJ1-5; D is undetermined. Sequenced: PBMCs. The CDR3, as DNA: TGTGCCAGCAGCTTGGGCCCCAATCAGCCCCAGCATTTT. This sequence encodes CASSLGPNQPQHF.